The 29 T cell receptor beta chains in this list originate from one sample, sequenced in a study of control samples from healthy donors and cancer patients. Here immunoSEQ multiplex PCR was the method, and the copy in TCRdb shows in-frame clones only, minus some. The sample has 85,000 to 90,000 clones, around nine tenths seen once; the top ten hold over 20%. The sample consisted of blood. The receptors were sampled from a man aged 25-45 years in good health.

This clone was picked up one time. This chain joins TRBV11-1 and TRBJ2-5; D perhaps matches TRBD2 (6 bases). This CDR3 has 14 residues. V was cut by 2 bases and J by 4 bases, with 11 bases left in between. Germline CDR1 SGHAT, CDR2 FQDESV (reference sequence). CDR3 residues: CASSLSDGGETQYF. In nucleotides, the CDR3 is TGTGCCAGCAGCTTATCGGACGGGGGAGAGACCCAGTACTTC.

The rearrangement joins TRBV27 to TRBJ1-1; 10 bases match TRBD1. CDR3 length equals 16 residues. V shed 0 bases and J 9 bases; nucleotides not matched to a gene: 10. Germline V gives CDR1 MNHEY, CDR2 SMNVEV (reference sequence). This CDR3 is CASSLSSPTGGAKAFF. CDR3 coding DNA: TGTGCCAGCAGTTTATCCTCCCCGACAGGGGGCGCGAAAGCTTTCTTT.

J is TRBJ2-3 and V is TRBV7-2, with 7 bases aligning to TRBD2. The CDR3 runs 15 residues. CDR1 is SGHTA, CDR2 FQGNSA, per germline. Unmatched junction bases numbered 8, after V lost 5 bases and J lost 3 bases. The CDR3 here is CASSQSDGGTDTQYF. CDR3 coding DNA: TGTGCCAGCAGCCAATCGGACGGGGGGACAGATACGCAGTATTTT.

In the case of this clone: Other DNA sequences in this specimen translate into the identical CDR3. The V call is TRBV2, the J call TRBJ1-6; weak D call: TRBD1 (5 bases). Trimming took off 6 bases at V and 6 bases at J, with 9 bases between the two ends. Germline values: CDR1 SNHLY, CDR2 FYNNEI. The length of the CDR3 is 13 residues. The CDR3 coding sequence is TGTGCCAGCAGAAGGGGTCTTAATTCACCCCTCCACTTT. Translated: CASRRGLNSPLHF.

J is TRBJ2-1 and V is TRBV6-4, with D maybe TRBD2 (6 bases). Deletions cut 3 bases from V and 7 bases from J, with 10 bases between. This CDR3 is 13 amino acids long. Germline V gives CDR1 MRHNA, CDR2 SNTAGT. CDR3 nucleotide sequence: TGTGCCAGCAGTGAAACTAGCTGGAATGAGCAGTTCTTC. As protein: CASSETSWNEQFF.

This chain connects TRBV11-2 to TRBJ2-5; the match to TRBD2 covers 12 bases. Germline V gene lookup returns CDR1 SGHAT and CDR2 FQNNGV. Trimming removed 3 bases from V and 4 bases from J; junction bases left unmatched: 3. The CDR3 loop spans 15 amino acids. This CDR3 reads CASSLGLAGGETQYF. Written as DNA, the CDR3 is TGTGCCAGCAGCTTGGGACTAGCGGGTGGAGAGACCCAGTACTTC.

The chain couples TRBV19 to TRBJ2-3; D unclear. The CDR3 has 13 amino acids. V lost 9 bases and J 2 bases, leaving 12 bases between the germline ends. Per the germline V gene, CDR1 is LNHDA and CDR2 is SQIVND (reference sequence). The CDR3 loop is CASMTRNTDTQYF. The CDR3 nucleotides are TGTGCCAGCATGACACGGAACACAGATACGCAGTATTTT.

CDR3 protein: CSVEDSEKLFF. CDR3 nucleotides: TGCAGCGTTGAAGACAGTGAAAAACTGTTTTTT. V is TRBV29-1 and J is TRBJ1-4; D gene ambiguous. The CDR3 has 11 residues. V shed 0 bases and J shed 7 bases, with 3 bases lying between them. From germline, CDR1 is SQVTM and CDR2 ANQGSEA.

This chain connects TRBV29-1 to TRBJ2-5, with TRBD1 matching 7 bases. The ends lost 4 bases at V and 1 base at J; junction bases unmatched: 3. Looked up from germline, CDR1 is SQVTM and CDR2 is ANQGSEA. CDR3 length equals 13 residues. The DNA for the CDR3 is TGCAGCGTTGCCCGGGACAGCCAAGAGACCCAGTACTTC. It specifies CSVARDSQETQYF.

The V and J genes are TRBV6-1 and TRBJ1-4, with TRBD1 identical over 9 bases. Germline assignment: CDR1 MNHNS and CDR2 SASEGT. J lost 6 bases, V lost 9 bases, and 8 bases had no gene match. CDR3 length: 14 residues. The CDR3 DNA reads as TGTGCCAGTTACAGGGGGCAGAGGGATGAAAAACTGTTTTTT. This gives the protein CASYRGQRDEKLFF.

The chain links TRBV9 to TRBJ2-1; 7 bases align to TRBD2. The CDR3 covers 13 residues. Germline V lookup: CDR1 SGDLS, CDR2 YYNGEE. The V and J ends lost 0 bases and 15 bases, in that order; junction bases with no gene match: 9. The CDR3 sequence: CASSVASGDPPFF. In DNA, the CDR3 is TGTGCCAGCAGCGTAGCCAGCGGGGACCCCCCGTTCTTC.

The chain is built from TRBV5-3 and TRBJ2-7; 9 bases are shared with TRBD2. Being an ORF, TRBV5-3 has a function that is uncertain. CDR3 length equals 15 residues. The junction had 9 bases not matched to a gene; V was cut back by 3 bases and J by 5 bases. The CDR3 here is CARSSYSGGKNEQYF. In nucleotides, the CDR3 is TGTGCCAGAAGCTCCTACAGCGGGGGGAAAAACGAGCAGTACTTC.

This clone was found once. J is TRBJ2-7 and V is TRBV3-1 (or the pseudogene TRBV3-2), with D tentatively TRBD1 or TRBD2 (6 bases each). The CDR3 has 20 residues. The germline CDR1 and CDR2 sequences are LGHDT and YNNKEL (reference sequence). V lost 4 bases, J lost 3 bases, and 31 bases lay in between. The CDR3 DNA reads TGTGCCAGCAGCCCTGGTTGGGAACCAGGGGCATTACTAGCCTACTACGAGCAGTACGTC. This translates into CASSPGWEPGALLAYYEQYV.

A few counts support this clone. This rearrangement joins TRBV5-6 to TRBJ1-2; D perhaps matches TRBD1 (6 bases). Between the trimmed V and J ends, which lost 3 bases and 4 bases, there was a span of 16 bases. This CDR3 has 15 residues. Germline V CDR1 and CDR2: SGHDT, YYEEEE. In DNA form, the CDR3 reads TGTGCCAGCAGCTCCCCAGGGGAGGGAGGCTATGGCTACACCTTC. It translates to CASSSPGEGGYGYTF.

This sequence joins TRBV6-5 and TRBJ1-2; TRBD1 might be the D (6 bases). The V and J ends lost 4 bases and 7 bases respectively, with 13 bases between them. The germline gives CDR1 MNHEY, CDR2 SVGAGI. The CDR3 contains 13 residues. The CDR3 DNA reads TGTGCCAGCAGTTTGTGGGGGGCGGGTGGCTACACCTTC. It specifies CASSLWGAGGYTF.

The J gene is TRBJ2-7, the V gene TRBV4-1; D perhaps matches TRBD1 (5 bases). CDR1 is MGHRA, CDR2 YSYEKL, per germline. Trimming shortened V by 0 bases and J by 6 bases, and 15 bases separated the two germline ends. This CDR3 is built from 15 residues. The CDR3 DNA reads as TGCGCCAGCAGCCAAGACCAGGGCCCTCGGGTCGAGCAGTACGTC. The encoded protein is CASSQDQGPRVEQYV.

The chain joins TRBV18 to TRBJ2-5; D unresolved. This CDR3 region has 13 residues. Germline V gene lookup returns CDR1 KGHSH and CDR2 LQKENI. The V gene lost 2 bases and the J gene lost 0 bases, with 4 bases spanning the gap. The CDR3 here is CASSPEDQETQYF. CDR3 nucleotide sequence: TGTGCCAGCTCACCAGAGGACCAAGAGACCCAGTACTTC.

Remarks on this clone: No conserved phenylalanine or tryptophan ends this CDR3, so it is likely a read error. It is unclear where the CDR3 begins or ends on the DNA, so no DNA is shown, and the CDR3 is as TCRdb lists it. The chain is built from TRBV2 and TRBJ1-2; TRBD1 is the table's D call and was not checked against the DNA. A total of 12 residues make up the CDR3, ends included. The germline CDR1 and CDR2 sequences are SNHLY and FYNNEI. CDR3: CASSQTPGQGTV.

The chain is built from TRBV5-1 and TRBJ1-1; a weak D match, TRBD1 (5 bases). This CDR3 has 14 residues. Germline V gene lookup returns CDR1 SGHRS and CDR2 YFSETQ. V was pared by 4 bases and J by 4 bases, with 14 bases between. In DNA, the CDR3 is TGCGCCAGCAGCCCGAGCGGGGGGAGCACTGAAGCTTTCTTT. Translation: CASSPSGGSTEAFF. Supplemented by reference TRBV5-1 and TRBJ1-1, the full variable domain reads KAGVTQTPRYLIKTRGQQVTLSCSPISGHRSVSWYQQTPGQGLQFLFEYFSETQRNKGNFPGRFSGRQFSNSRSEMNVSTLELGDSALYLCASSPSGGSTEAFFGQGTRLTVV.

There are a few counts of this clone. The chain joins TRBV9 to TRBJ2-2, with a possible D match to TRBD2 (6 bases). Germline V gene lookup returns CDR1 SGDLS and CDR2 YYNGEE. V lost 3 bases to trimming and J lost 2 bases, with 8 bases between them. The CDR3 contains 14 residues. CDR3 DNA sequence: TGTGCCAGCAGCGCGGGACTTAACACCGGGGAGCTGTTTTTT. It is translated as CASSAGLNTGELFF.

This clone was found a few times. The chain employs TRBV9 and TRBJ2-1; D is uncertain. V lost 3 bases and J lost 3, with 13 bases in between. CDR3 size: 15 residues. Germline-derived CDR1 and CDR2 are SGDLS and YYNGEE. For the CDR3, the DNA is TGTGCCAGCAGCGGGAAGCCGGCCTACTACAATGAGCAGTTCTTC. This codes for CASSGKPAYYNEQFF.

This CDR3 reads CASSQSSAAKNIQYF. The DNA of the CDR3 is TGTGCCAGCTCACAGAGTAGTGCGGCCAAAAACATTCAGTACTTC. The chain carries TRBV18 and TRBJ2-4; D is ambiguous. The germline V and J ends were trimmed by 4 bases and 1 base, with 11 bases remaining between them. The CDR3 totals 15 residues. Germline V gene data show CDR1 as KGHSH and CDR2 as LQKENI. The full variable domain, completed using reference TRBV18 and TRBJ2-4, is NAGVMQNPRHLVRRRGQEARLRCSPMKGHSHVYWYRQLPEEGLKFMVYLQKENIIDESGMPKERFSAEFPKEGPSILRIQQVVRGDSAAYFCASSQSSAAKNIQYFGAGTRLSVL.

CDR3 residues: CAALDRGRLSGQPQHF. CDR3 nucleotides: TGTGCCGCCCTCGACAGGGGGCGCCTTTCGGGTCAGCCCCAGCATTTT. The V gene is TRBV21-1, the J gene TRBJ1-5; no DNA check was done on the table's D call, TRBD1. TRBV21-1 is designated a pseudogene. The CDR3 covers 16 residues.

This rearrangement joins TRBV7-2 to TRBJ1-2; tentatively, D is TRBD1 (5 bases). Germline V gives CDR1 SGHTA, CDR2 FQGNSA. This CDR3 spans 15 amino acids. The V gene lost 5 bases and the J gene lost 6 bases, with 19 bases spanning the gap. The DNA of the CDR3 is TGTGCCAGCAGCCGGGCTCCCCAAGGGGCGCATGGCTACACCTTC. The encoded protein is CASSRAPQGAHGYTF.

V usage is TRBV2 and J usage is TRBJ1-2; 9 bases are shared with TRBD1. The CDR3 loop spans 13 amino acids. From germline, CDR1 is SNHLY and CDR2 FYNNEI. Trimming cost V 4 bases and J 8 bases; bases outside gene matches: 5. CDR3 in amino acids: CASSVQGAGGYTF. Here the CDR3 DNA reads TGTGCCAGCAGTGTACAGGGGGCGGGAGGCTACACCTTC.

The chain carries TRBV9 and TRBJ1-1, with D tentatively TRBD1 (5 bases). V was pared by 4 bases and J by 11 bases, with 15 bases between. Germline assignment: CDR1 SGDLS and CDR2 YYNGEE. The CDR3 has 12 amino acids. The CDR3 reads CASSPQGGYAFF. The DNA of the CDR3 is TGTGCCAGCAGCCCCCAGGGAGGGTATGCTTTCTTT.

J is TRBJ1-1 and V is TRBV5-1, with D possibly matching TRBD1 (5 bases). Trimming cost V 0 bases and J 0 bases, with 9 bases left between them. The CDR3 extends over 15 amino acids. Germline assignment: CDR1 SGHRS and CDR2 YFSETQ. The CDR3 coding sequence is TGCGCCAGCAGCTTGGTAGGGGTCATGAACACTGAAGCTTTCTTT. Encoded protein: CASSLVGVMNTEAFF.

The chain couples TRBV24-1 to TRBJ2-1; 10 nucleotides align to TRBD1. Germline-derived CDR1 and CDR2 are KGHDR and SFDVKD. There are 16 residues in the CDR3. Unmatched junction bases numbered 5, after V lost 3 bases and J lost 4 bases. CDR3 amino acids: CATSDPGQGSYNEQFF. In DNA form, the CDR3 reads TGTGCCACCAGTGATCCGGGACAGGGGTCTTACAATGAGCAGTTCTTC.

The chain is built from TRBV29-1 and TRBJ2-1; 14 bases are shared with TRBD2. Trimming removed 7 bases from V and 9 bases from J; junction bases left unmatched: 5. Germline loops: CDR1 SQVTM, CDR2 ANQGSEA. There are 13 residues in the CDR3. The CDR3: CSDGLAGGIEQFF. The CDR3 nucleotides read TGCAGCGACGGACTAGCGGGGGGCATTGAGCAGTTCTTC.